This TCR beta chain stems from a study of shared clonotypes between healthy human individuals. The CDR3 length is 15 residues. Germline V gene lookup returns CDR1 MGHDK and CDR2 SYGVNS. This clone was found once. Its antigen is unidentified. At one of its ends the junction is not consistent with the germline gene, which may arise from a read error. Genomic DNA from unsorted samples was obtained from 70 million to 95 million PBMCs (per sample). Sequencing of unsorted PBMC DNA was carried out using ten immunoSEQ deep assay plates. Using immunoSEQ multiplex PCR, the repertoire was profiled, and TCRdb retains in-frame clones only, with some absent. This table holds roughly 500,000 clones, about 82% found once. Regarding the study as a whole: The low donor count limited represented genetic and exposure-history diversity. Clonotype sharing among donors was thought likely to change with sequencing depth.

The chain is built from TRBV25-1 and TRBJ1-5, with 11 bases aligning to TRBD1. Sequences were obtained from PBMCs. This TCR came from a woman aged 35 to 49 in good health. Some clones in this sample may be carry-over from other donors' samples. The CDR3 DNA is TGTGCCAGCAGTAAACCGAGGACAGGGGGCACAGCCCCAGCATTT. It encodes CASSKPRTGGTAPAF.